This T cell receptor beta chain was sequenced for a study of persistence of HIV-infected CD4 T cells. Anti-CD3/anti-CD28 beads served as a nonspecific positive control stimulus. Sorting selected CD4+ T cells upregulating both CD40 ligand and CD69. Germline values: CDR1 SGHRS, CDR2 YFSETQ. CDR3 length: 15 amino acids. V dropped 0 bases and J dropped 0; count of bases not matched to a gene: 2. A word on this clone: Its cognate antigen is unknown.

This was the immunoSEQ version 4 assay in survey mode. This table comes from immunoSEQ multiplex PCR, and its TCRdb copy is limited to in-frame clones, with some not included. The sample comprises around 40,000 clones, about 89% of which are singletons, and approximately 1% rests with the top ten. The sequence came from an adult man with HIV who was CMV-seropositive. The V and J genes are TRBV5-1 and TRBJ2-7, with 8 bases lining up with TRBD1. Sequenced here: CD4+ T cells sorted from PBMCs after roughly 18-hour stimulation, sampled from a patient who received antiretroviral therapy. The CDR3 DNA reads as TGCGCCAGCAGCTTGGGAGGGACAGGCTCCTACGAGCAGTACTTC. This gives the protein CASSLGGTGSYEQYF.